The clone carrying this T cell receptor (beta chain) was detected once. What it binds is unknown. TCRdb keeps only in-frame clones here, not all; method: immunoSEQ multiplex PCR. The table records fewer than 65,000 clones, 80% to 90% of them present only once. The data were taken from a study of OX40 agonist ivuxolimab in advanced cancers. In the study overall: An agonistic anti-OX40 (CD134) antibody, ivuxolimab, was used to treat the patients.

This CDR3 has 15 amino acids. Germline lookup yields CDR1 LNHDA and CDR2 SQIVND (reference sequence). With V trimmed by 6 bases and J by 4 bases, 7 bases remained unmatched. Overall study findings and caveats: The antigen specificity of the peripheral T cells (those that were expanded) was not determined. Clonal expansion was seen in CD4+ and CD8+ blood T cells by week 6 at 0.1 to 3.0 mg/kg.

Blood was sampled at baseline, cycle 4 day 1, and cycle 7 day 1. The chain links TRBV19 to TRBJ2-2; 8 bases align to TRBD1. This clonotype was sampled from an adult with an advanced solid tumor such as melanoma, head and neck, liver or kidney cancer. The specimen comprised CD4+ or CD8+ T cells sorted from blood, sampled in a trial of the OX40 agonist ivuxolimab. The chain's CDR3 is CASSGQGAATGELFF. In nucleotides, the CDR3 is TGTGCCAGTAGCGGTCAGGGGGCCGCCACCGGGGAGCTGTTTTTT.